The following is a T cell receptor (beta chain) sequence with its context. What it binds is not known. This specimen comes from a study of beta chain features in type 1 diabetes. Study-wide findings and caveats: At VDJ recombination sites, type 1 diabetes patients had fewer insertions and more deleted nucleotides. Among all four CD4+ subsets, Type 1 diabetes patients had TCRB CDR3s that were moderately but significantly shorter.

The sequenced template was cDNA made from the entire isolated RNA. Libraries were prepared by immunoSEQ multiplex PCR; TCRdb keeps only in-frame clonotypes and omits some of them. Of under 350,000 clones in the sample, more than 13% were seen once. Per donor, one heparinised blood draw averaged about 116 mL. The length of the CDR3 is 15 residues. Germline CDR1 reads LNHNV; CDR2 reads YYDKDF (reference sequence). J was trimmed by 9 bases and V by 1 base; bases with no gene match: 9. The chain joins TRBV15 to TRBJ2-7, with TRBD2 matching over 10 bases. The origin of this receptor is a man aged 30-40 years with type 1 diabetes. What was sequenced was naive CD4+ T cells from blood. DNA of the CDR3: TGTGCCACCAGCAGAGTAGCGGGAGGCCGCGCCGGGCAGTACTTC. It yields the protein CATSRVAGGRAGQYF.